Listed below are T cell receptor beta chains from one sample, sequenced in a study of T cell repertoires in cytomegalovirus infection. MiXCR, applied by TCRdb to the reads, yields one record per CDR3 protein. The sample lists roughly 920,000 distinct CDR3 sequences; about a third were seen once. Which antigens these TCRs recognize remains unknown. Here the sequenced sample was cultured CD8+ T cells from PBMCs, taken from culture after CMV antigen stimulation. The receptors derive from a human donor in good health (CMV status not recorded). Some clones in this sample may be carry-over from other donors' samples. Each CDR3 is given with its conserved first and last residue. Fields, in order: D gene, J gene, V gene, clone size, CDR3 DNA, CDR3 protein. A D gene is named only where the DNA matches it firmly. Only part of the rows carry a size: once, few, many, or a class if the clone is expanded.

.	TRBJ1-2	TRBV5-1	.	TGCGCCAGCAGCTTGGCTTATGTTCGGGCTAACTATGGCTACACCTTC	CASSLAYVRANYGYTF
.	TRBJ1-2	TRBV6-1	few	TGTGCCAGCAGTGAAGCTGCACACGACCGTGTCTATGGCTACACCTTC	CASSEAAHDRVYGYTF
.	TRBJ1-2	TRBV7-9	.	TGTGCCAGCAGCTTGGGCAGGGGCAATGGCTACACCTTC	CASSLGRGNGYTF
TRBD1	TRBJ2-7	TRBV6-1	few	TGTGCCAGCAGTCCCGGGACAGGGGGCCTCTACGAGCAGTACTTC	CASSPGTGGLYEQYF
TRBD2	TRBJ2-7	TRBV7-6	.	TGTGCCAGCAGCCCCCGCAGCGGGGGTACCTACGAGCAGTACTTC	CASSPRSGGTYEQYF
.	TRBJ2-2	TRBV6-1	few	TGTGCCAGCAGTGACAGGGTGTGGGGTACCGGGGAGCTGTTTTTT	CASSDRVWGTGELFF
TRBD1	TRBJ2-1	TRBV4-1	few	TGCGCCAGCAGCCAAGGGCCGGGACAGGGAGAAGTACAGCAGTTCTTC	CASSQGPGQGEVQQFF
TRBD1	TRBJ2-5	TRBV6-8	few	TGTGCCAGCAGTTACTCGATAATTGGGACAGGGGGGCGACAAGAGACCCAGTACTTC	CASSYSIIGTGGRQETQYF
.	TRBJ2-1	TRBV28	few	TGTGCCAGCAGTTTAGATAAGCCAGCGGAGCAGTTCTTC	CASSLDKPAEQFF
TRBD1	TRBJ1-4	TRBV25-1	few	TGTGCCAGCAGCTCGAAATTAGACAGGGTGAGGGGGAATGAAAAACTGTTTTTT	CASSSKLDRVRGNEKLFF
TRBD1	TRBJ1-1	TRBV4-1	few	TGCGCCAGCAGCCAAGATGGGACAGGGGAAAATTTGGCTTTCTTT	CASSQDGTGENLAFF
.	TRBJ1-2	TRBV6-2/TRBV6-3	.	TGTGCCAGCAGTTACGGGCGGCGGAATGACCTAACTAACTATGGCTACACCTTC	CASSYGRRNDLTNYGYTF
TRBD1	TRBJ1-1	TRBV9	.	TGTGCCAGCAGCGTTACAGGGGGTGACACTGAAGCTTTCTTT	CASSVTGGDTEAFF
TRBD1	TRBJ2-1	TRBV6-1	.	TGTGCCGCGCCCTTGAGACAGGGGGCTCATGAGCAGTTCTTC	CAAPLRQGAHEQFF
.	TRBJ1-2	TRBV19	.	TGTGCCAGTAACGGAGGAGTTGGCTACACCTTC	CASNGGVGYTF